Shown below are 7 T cell receptor beta chains from a single sample sequenced in a study of T cells in Graves' hyperthyroidism and ophthalmopathy. What was amplified from RNA transcripts were TCR beta CDR3 regions. TCR CDR3 underwent first-round RT-PCR with the HTBI primer set. TCRdb processed the multiplex PCR reads anew with MiXCR; each CDR3 protein has one entry. The sample shows about 210,000 distinct CDR3 sequences, 17% of them seen only once. Sequenced: blood. The receptors derive from a man aged 45-60 years with Graves' hyperthyroidism.

The chain joins TRBV9 to TRBJ2-7, with D tentatively TRBD2 (6 bases). This CDR3 is built from 14 residues. The V end lost 0 bases, the J end lost 1 base, and 8 bases lay between the germline ends. Germline V gene lookup returns CDR1 SGDLS and CDR2 YYNGEE. The CDR3 DNA is TGTGCCAGCAGCGTAGACGGGAGTTCCTACGAGCAGTACTTC. Amino acids: CASSVDGSSYEQYF.

The chain joins TRBV27 to TRBJ2-7, with 8 bases identical to TRBD1. The CDR3 contains 14 residues. The germline CDR1 and CDR2 sequences are MNHEY and SMNVEV (reference sequence). The trim removed 4 bases at V and 4 bases at J, leaving 6 bases unmatched. For the CDR3, the DNA is TGTGCCAGCAGTTCTACAGGGGGAGGATACGAGCAGTACTTC. Protein product: CASSSTGGGYEQYF.

This clonotype was observed many times. The chain combines TRBV12-3 or TRBV12-4 with TRBJ2-7, with TRBD1 identical over 8 bases. CDR3 length: 16 amino acids. V lost 6 bases to trimming and J lost 5 bases; unmatched junction nucleotides: 15. The CDR3 here is CASRSTGTGGNDEQYF. The CDR3 nucleotides read TGTGCCAGCAGGTCGACCGGGACAGGAGGAAATGACGAGCAGTACTTC.

The V gene is TRBV29-1, the J gene TRBJ1-2; unclear D gene. Germline V gene sequence: CDR1 SQVTM, CDR2 ANQGSEA. This CDR3 contains 11 residues. Trimming removed 3 bases at V and 4 bases at J, with 6 bases between. The CDR3 region is CSVDWGYGYTF. The CDR3 region has the DNA TGCAGCGTTGACTGGGGCTATGGCTACACCTTC.

V usage is TRBV19 and J usage is TRBJ2-1, with 10 positions matching TRBD1. From germline, CDR1 is LNHDA and CDR2 SQIVND (reference sequence). This CDR3 region has 15 residues. The junction had 3 bases not matched to a gene; V was cut back by 7 bases and J by 0 bases. CDR3 nucleotides: TGTGCCAGTACCCGGACAGGGGGCTCCTACAATGAGCAGTTCTTC. This encodes CASTRTGGSYNEQFF. Supplemented by reference TRBV19 and TRBJ2-1, the full variable domain reads DGGITQSPKYLFRKEGQNVTLSCEQNLNHDAMYWYRQDPGQGLRLIYYSQIVNDFQKGDIAEGYSVSREKKESFPLTVTSAQKNPTAFYLCASTRTGGSYNEQFFGPGTRLTVL.

The chain uses TRBV7-9 and TRBJ2-7; TRBD2 matches 9 bases. The V and J ends lost 6 bases and 3 bases, in that order; junction bases with no gene match: 6. The CDR3 is 14 residues long. Germline V CDR1 and CDR2: SEHNR, FQNEAQ (reference sequence). The CDR3 sequence is CASRHKLAGYEQYF. The CDR3 DNA is TGTGCCAGCAGGCACAAACTAGCGGGCTACGAGCAGTACTTC.

The chain is built from TRBV9 and TRBJ1-2; D unresolved. The V end lost 1 base, the J end lost 3 bases, and 13 bases lay between the germline ends. Germline assignment: CDR1 SGDLS and CDR2 YYNGEE. The CDR3 runs to 15 residues. The CDR3 sequence is CASSVSPNNYYGYTF. CDR3 coding DNA: TGTGCCAGCAGCGTAAGCCCGAACAACTACTATGGCTACACCTTC.